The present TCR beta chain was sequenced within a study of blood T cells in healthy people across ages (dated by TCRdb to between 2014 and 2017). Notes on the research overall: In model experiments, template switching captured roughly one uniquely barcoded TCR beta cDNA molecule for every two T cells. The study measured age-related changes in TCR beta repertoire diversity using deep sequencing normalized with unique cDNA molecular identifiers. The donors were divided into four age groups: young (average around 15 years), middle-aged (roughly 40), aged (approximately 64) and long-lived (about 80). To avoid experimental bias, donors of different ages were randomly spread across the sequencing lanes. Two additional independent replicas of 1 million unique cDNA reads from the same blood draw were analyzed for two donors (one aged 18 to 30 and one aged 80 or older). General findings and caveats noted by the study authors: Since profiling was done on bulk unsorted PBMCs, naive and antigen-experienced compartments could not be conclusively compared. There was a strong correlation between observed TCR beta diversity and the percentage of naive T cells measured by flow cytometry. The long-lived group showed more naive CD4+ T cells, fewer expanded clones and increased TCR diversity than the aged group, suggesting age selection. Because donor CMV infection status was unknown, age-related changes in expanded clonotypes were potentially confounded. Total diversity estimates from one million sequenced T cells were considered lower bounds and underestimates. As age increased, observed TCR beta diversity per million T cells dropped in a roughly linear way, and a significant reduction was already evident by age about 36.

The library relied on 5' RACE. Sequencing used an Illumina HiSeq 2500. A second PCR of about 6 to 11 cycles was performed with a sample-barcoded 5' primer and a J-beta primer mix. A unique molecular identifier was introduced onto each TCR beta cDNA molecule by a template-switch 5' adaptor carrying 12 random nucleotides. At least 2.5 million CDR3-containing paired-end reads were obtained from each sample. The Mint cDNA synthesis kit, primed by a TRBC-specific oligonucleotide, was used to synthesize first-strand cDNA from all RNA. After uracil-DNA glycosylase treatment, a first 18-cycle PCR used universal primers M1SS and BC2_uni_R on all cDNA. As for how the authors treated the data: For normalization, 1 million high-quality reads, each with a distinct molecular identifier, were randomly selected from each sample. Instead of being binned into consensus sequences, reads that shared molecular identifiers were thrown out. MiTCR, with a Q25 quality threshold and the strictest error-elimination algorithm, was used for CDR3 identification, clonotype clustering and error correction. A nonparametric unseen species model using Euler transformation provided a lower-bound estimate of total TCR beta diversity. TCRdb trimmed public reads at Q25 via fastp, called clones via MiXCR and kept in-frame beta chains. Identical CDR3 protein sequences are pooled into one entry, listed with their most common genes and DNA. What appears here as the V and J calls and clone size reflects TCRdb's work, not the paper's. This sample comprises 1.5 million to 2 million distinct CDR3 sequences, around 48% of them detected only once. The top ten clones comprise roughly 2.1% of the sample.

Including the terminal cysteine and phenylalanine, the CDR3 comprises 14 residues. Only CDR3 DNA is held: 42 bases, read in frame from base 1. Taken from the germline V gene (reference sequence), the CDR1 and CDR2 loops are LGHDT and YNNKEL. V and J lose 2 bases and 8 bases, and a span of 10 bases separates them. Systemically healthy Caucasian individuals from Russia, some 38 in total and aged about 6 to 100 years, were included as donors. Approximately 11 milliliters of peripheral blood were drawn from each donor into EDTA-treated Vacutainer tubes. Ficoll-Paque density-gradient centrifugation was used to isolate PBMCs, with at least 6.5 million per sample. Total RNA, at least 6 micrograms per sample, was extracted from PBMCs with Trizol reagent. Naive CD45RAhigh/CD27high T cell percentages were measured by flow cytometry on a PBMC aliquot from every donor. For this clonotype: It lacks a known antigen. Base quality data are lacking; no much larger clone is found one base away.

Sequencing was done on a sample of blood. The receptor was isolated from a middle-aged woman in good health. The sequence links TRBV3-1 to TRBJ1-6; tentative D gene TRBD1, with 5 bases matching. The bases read TGTGCCAGCAGCCAATCGGGACGGCATTCACCCCTCCACTTT. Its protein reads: CASSQSGRHSPLHF. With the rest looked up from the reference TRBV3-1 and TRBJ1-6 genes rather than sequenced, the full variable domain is DTAVSQTPKYLVTQMGNDKSIKCEQNLGHDTMYWYKQDSKKFLKIMFSYNNKELIINETVPNRFSPKSPDKAHLNLHINSLELGDSAVYFCASSQSGRHSPLHFGNGTRLTVT.